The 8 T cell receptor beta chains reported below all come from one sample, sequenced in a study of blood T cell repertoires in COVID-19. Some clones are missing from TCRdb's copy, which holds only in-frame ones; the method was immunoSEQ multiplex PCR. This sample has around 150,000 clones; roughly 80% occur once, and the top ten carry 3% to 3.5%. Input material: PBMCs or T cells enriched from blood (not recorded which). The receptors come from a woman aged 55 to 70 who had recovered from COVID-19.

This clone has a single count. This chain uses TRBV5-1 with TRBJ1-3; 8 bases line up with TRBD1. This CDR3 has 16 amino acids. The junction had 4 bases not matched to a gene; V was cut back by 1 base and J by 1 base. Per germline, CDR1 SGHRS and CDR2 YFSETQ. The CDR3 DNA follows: TGCGCCAGCAGCTTGCAGGGGGCAGGGTCTGGAAACACCATATATTTT. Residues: CASSLQGAGSGNTIYF.

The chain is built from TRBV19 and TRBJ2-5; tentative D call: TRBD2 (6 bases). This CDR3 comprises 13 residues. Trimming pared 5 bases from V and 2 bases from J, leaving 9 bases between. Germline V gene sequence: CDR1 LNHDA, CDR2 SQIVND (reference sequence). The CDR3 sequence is CASSWAGQETQYF. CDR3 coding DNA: TGTGCCAGTAGTTGGGCGGGGCAAGAGACCCAGTACTTC.

This chain's CDR3 is CASSQDLLARTGELFF. CDR3 DNA sequence: TGTGCCAGCAGCCAAGATCTGCTAGCTCGCACCGGGGAGCTGTTTTTT. The rearrangement links TRBV3-1 (or the pseudogene TRBV3-2) to TRBJ2-2; D is possibly TRBD2 (5 bases). V gave up 0 bases and J gave up 4 bases, with 12 bases separating them. This CDR3 contains 16 residues. The V gene's germline CDR1 is LGHDT and CDR2 YNNKEL (reference sequence).

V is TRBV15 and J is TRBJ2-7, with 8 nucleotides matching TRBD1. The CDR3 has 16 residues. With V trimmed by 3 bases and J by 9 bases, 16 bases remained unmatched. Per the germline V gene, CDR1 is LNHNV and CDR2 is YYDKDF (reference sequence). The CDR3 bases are TGTGCCACCAGCAGGGGGTTGACAGGGGCCGCTTCTGGGCAGTACTTC. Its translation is CATSRGLTGAASGQYF. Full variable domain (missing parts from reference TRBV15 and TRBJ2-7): DAMVIQNPRYQVTQFGKPVTLSCSQTLNHNVMYWYQQKSSQAPKLLFHYYDKDFNNEADTPDNFQSRRPNTSFCFLDIRSPGLGDTAMYLCATSRGLTGAASGQYFGPGTRLTVT.

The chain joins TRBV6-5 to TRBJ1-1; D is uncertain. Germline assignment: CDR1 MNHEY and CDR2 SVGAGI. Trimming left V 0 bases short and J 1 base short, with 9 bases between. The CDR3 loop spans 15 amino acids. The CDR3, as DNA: TGTGCCAGCAGTTACTCGGCGGGTCAGAACACTGAAGCTTTCTTT. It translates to CASSYSAGQNTEAFF.

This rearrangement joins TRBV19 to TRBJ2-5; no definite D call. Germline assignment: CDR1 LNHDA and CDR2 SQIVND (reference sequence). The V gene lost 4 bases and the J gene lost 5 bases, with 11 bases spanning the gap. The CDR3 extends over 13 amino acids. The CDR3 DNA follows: TGTGCCAGTAGTACCTCACGCGGCGAGACCCAGTACTTC. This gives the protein CASSTSRGETQYF.

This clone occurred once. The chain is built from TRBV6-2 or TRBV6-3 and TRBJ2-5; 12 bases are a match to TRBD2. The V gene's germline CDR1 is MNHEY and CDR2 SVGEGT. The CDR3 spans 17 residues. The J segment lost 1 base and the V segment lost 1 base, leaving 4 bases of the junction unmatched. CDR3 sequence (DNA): TGTGCCAGCAGTTACTTGGGACTAGCGGGTCTCCAAGAGACCCAGTACTTC. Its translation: CASSYLGLAGLQETQYF.

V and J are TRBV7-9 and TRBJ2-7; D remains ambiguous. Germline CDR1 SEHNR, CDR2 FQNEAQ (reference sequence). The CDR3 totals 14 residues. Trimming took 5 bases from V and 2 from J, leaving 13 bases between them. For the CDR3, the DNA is TGTGCCAGCAGCCGACACAAGGCCACCTACGAGCAGTACTTC. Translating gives CASSRHKATYEQYF.